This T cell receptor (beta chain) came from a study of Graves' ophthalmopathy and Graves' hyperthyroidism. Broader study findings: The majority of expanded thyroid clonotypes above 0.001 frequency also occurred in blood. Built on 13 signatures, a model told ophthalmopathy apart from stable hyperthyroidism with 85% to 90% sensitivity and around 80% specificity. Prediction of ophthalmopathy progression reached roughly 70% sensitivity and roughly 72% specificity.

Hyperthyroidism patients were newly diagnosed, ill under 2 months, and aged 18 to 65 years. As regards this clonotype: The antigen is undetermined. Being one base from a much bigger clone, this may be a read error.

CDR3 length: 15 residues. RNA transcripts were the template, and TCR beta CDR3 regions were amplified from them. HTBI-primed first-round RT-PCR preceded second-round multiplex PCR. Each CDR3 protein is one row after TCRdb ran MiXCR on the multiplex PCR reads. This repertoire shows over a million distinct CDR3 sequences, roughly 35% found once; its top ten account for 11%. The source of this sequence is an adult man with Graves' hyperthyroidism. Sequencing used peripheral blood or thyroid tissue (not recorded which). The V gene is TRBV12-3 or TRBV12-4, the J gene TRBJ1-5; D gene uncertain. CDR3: CVSSTTDDSNQPQHF. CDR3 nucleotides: TGTGTCAGCAGTACGACCGATGATAGCAATCAGCCCCAGCATTTT.